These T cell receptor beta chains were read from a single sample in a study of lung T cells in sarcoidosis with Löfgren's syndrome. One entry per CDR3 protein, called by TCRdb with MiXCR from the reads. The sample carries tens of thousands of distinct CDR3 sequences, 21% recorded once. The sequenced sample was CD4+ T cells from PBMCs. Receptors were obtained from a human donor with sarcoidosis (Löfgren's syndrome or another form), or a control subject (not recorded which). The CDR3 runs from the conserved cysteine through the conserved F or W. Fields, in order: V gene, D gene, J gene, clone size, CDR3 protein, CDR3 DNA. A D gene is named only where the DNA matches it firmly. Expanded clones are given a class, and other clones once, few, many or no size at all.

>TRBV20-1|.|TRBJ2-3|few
CSARGWGDEADTQYF
TGCAGTGCCCGGGGTTGGGGTGACGAAGCAGATACGCAGTATTTT
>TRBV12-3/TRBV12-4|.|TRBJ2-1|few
CASTTSSYNEQFF
TGTGCCAGCACTACCTCGTCCTACAATGAGCAGTTCTTC
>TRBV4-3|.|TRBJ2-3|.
CASSQGGLSTDTQYF
TGCGCCAGCAGCCAAGGGGGGCTTAGCACAGATACGCAGTATTTT
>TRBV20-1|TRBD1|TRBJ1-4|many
CSAMTGATNEKLFF
TGCAGTGCAATGACAGGGGCAACTAATGAAAAACTGTTTTTT
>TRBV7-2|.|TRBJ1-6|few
CASSQRPGASSPLHF
TGTGCCAGCAGCCAACGTCCAGGGGCTTCGTCACCCCTCCACTTT
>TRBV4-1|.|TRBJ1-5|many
CASSQDSGTDQPQHF
TGCGCCAGCAGCCAAGATTCGGGGACGGATCAGCCCCAGCATTTT
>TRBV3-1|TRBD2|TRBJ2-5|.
CASSYQRGQETQYF
TGTGCCAGCAGCTACCAGCGGGGTCAAGAGACCCAGTACTTC
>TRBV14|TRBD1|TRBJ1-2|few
CASSPRPGQGHYGYTF
TGTGCCAGCAGCCCCCGACCGGGACAGGGCCACTATGGCTACACCTTC
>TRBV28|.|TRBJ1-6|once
CASSSQHPSMSPLHF
TGTGCCAGCAGTTCCCAACACCCATCCATGTCACCCCTCCACTTT
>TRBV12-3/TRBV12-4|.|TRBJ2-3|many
CASSFPLAGSEAQYF
TGTGCCAGCAGTTTTCCACTAGCCGGGAGTGAGGCGCAGTATTTT